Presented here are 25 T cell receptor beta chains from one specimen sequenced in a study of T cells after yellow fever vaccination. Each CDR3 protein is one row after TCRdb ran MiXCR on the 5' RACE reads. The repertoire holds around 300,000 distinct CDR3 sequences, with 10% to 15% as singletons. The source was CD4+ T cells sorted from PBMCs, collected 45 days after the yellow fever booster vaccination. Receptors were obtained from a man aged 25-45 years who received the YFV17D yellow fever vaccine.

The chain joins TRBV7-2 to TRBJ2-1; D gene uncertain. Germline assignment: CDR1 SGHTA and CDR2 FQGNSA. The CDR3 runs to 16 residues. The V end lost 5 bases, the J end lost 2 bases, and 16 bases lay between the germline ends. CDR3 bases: TGTGCCAGCAGCCACGGGTGGAGCGTCGCCTACAATGAGCAGTTCTTC. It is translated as CASSHGWSVAYNEQFF.

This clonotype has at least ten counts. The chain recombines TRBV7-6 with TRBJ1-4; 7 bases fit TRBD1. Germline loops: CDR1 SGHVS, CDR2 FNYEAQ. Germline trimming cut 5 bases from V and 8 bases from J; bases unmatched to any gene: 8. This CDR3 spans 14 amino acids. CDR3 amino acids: CASSARQGGEKLFF. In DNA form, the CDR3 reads TGTGCCAGCAGCGCGAGACAGGGAGGAGAAAAACTGTTTTTT.

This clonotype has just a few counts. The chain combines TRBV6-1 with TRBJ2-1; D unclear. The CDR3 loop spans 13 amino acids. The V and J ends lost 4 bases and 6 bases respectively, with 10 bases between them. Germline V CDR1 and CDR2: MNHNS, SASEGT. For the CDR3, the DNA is TGTGCCAGCAGTGTGACGGTCTCCAATGAGCAGTTCTTC. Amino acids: CASSVTVSNEQFF.

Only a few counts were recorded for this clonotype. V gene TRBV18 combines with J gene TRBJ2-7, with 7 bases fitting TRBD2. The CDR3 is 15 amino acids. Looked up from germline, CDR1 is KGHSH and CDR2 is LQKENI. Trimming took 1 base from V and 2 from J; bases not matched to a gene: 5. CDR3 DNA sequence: TGTGCCAGCTCACCACGGGGAGGGGATGCCTACGAGCAGTACTTC. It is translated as CASSPRGGDAYEQYF.

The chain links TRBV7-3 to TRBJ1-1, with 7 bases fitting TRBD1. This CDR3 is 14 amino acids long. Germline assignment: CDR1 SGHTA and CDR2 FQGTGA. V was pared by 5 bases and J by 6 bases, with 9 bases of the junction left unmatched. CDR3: CASSKERDSSEAFF. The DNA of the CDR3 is TGTGCCAGCAGCAAAGAAAGGGACAGCTCTGAAGCTTTCTTT.

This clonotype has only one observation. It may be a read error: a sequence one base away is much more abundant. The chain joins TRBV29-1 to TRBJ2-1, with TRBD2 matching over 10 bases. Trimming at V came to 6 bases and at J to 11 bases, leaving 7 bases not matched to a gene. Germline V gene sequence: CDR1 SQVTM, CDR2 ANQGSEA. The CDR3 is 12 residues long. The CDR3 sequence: CSVAGGPDKQFF. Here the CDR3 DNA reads TGCAGCGTAGCGGGAGGGCCTGATAAGCAGTTCTTC.

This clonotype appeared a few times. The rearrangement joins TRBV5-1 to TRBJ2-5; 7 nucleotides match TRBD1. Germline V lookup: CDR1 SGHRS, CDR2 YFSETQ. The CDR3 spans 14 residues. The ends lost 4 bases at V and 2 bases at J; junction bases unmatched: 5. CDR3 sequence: CASSVGQPQETQYF. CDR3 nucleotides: TGCGCCAGCAGCGTGGGACAGCCACAAGAGACCCAGTACTTC.

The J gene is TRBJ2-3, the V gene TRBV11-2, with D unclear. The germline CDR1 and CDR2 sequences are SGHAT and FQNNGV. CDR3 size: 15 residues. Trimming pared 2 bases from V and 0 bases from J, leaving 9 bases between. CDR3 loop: CASSLSHYSTDTQYF. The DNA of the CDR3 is TGTGCCAGCAGCTTATCGCACTACAGCACAGATACGCAGTATTTT.

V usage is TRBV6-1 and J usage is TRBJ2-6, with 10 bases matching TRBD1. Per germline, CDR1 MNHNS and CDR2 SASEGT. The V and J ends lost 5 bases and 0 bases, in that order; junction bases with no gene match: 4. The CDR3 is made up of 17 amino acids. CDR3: CASSTGQGISGANVLTF. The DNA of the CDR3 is TGTGCCAGCAGTACGGGACAGGGGATCTCTGGGGCCAACGTCCTGACTTTC.

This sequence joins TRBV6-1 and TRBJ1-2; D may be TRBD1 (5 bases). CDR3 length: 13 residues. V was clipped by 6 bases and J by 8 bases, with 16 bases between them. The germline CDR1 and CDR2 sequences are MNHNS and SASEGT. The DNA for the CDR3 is TGTGCCAGCAGCAACGGGGGGTTCGGAGGCTACACCTTC. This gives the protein CASSNGGFGGYTF.

The CDR3 region is CASSRGQGKSNEQYF. The CDR3, as DNA: TGTGCCAGCAGCCGCGGACAGGGAAAGTCGAACGAGCAGTACTTC. The chain carries TRBV7-9 and TRBJ2-7, with 8 bases fitting TRBD1. The junction had 11 bases not matched to a gene; V was cut back by 5 bases and J by 5 bases. This CDR3 has 15 residues. The germline V gene has CDR1 SEHNR and CDR2 FQNEAQ (reference sequence). Full variable domain (remainder filled in from reference TRBV7-9 and TRBJ2-7): DTGVSQNPRHKITKRGQNVTFRCDPISEHNRLYWYRQTLGQGPEFLTYFQNEAQLEKSRLLSDRFSAERPKGSFSTLEIQRTEQGDSAMYLCASSRGQGKSNEQYFGPGTRLTVT.

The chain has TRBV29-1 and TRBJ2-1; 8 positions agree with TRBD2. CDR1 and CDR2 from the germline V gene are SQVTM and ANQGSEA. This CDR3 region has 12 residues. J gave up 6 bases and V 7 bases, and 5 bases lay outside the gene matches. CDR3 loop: CSEAGVGNEQFF. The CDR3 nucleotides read TGCAGCGAAGCGGGAGTGGGCAATGAGCAGTTCTTC.

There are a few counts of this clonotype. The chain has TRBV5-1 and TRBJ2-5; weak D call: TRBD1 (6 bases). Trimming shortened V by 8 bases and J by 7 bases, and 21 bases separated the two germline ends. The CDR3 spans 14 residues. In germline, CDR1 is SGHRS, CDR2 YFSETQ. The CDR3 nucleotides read TGCGCCAGTACCACCGCAGGGGTTCAGGGGACCCAGTACTTC. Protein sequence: CASTTAGVQGTQYF. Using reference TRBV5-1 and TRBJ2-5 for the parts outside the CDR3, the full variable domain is KAGVTQTPRYLIKTRGQQVTLSCSPISGHRSVSWYQQTPGQGLQFLFEYFSETQRNKGNFPGRFSGRQFSNSRSEMNVSTLELGDSALYLCASTTAGVQGTQYFGPGTRLLVL.

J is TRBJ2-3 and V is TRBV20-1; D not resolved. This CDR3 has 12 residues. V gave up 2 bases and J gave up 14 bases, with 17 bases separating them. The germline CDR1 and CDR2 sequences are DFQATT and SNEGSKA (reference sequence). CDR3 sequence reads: CSARISKRYVYF. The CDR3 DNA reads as TGCAGTGCTAGAATATCAAAAAGATACGTGTATTTT.

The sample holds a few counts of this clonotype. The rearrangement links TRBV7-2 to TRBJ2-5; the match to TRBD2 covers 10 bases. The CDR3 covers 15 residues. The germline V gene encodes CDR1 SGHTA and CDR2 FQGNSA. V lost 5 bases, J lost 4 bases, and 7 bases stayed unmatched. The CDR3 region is CASSLLAGRGETQYF. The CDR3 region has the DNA TGTGCCAGCAGCCTACTAGCGGGGCGAGGAGAGACCCAGTACTTC.

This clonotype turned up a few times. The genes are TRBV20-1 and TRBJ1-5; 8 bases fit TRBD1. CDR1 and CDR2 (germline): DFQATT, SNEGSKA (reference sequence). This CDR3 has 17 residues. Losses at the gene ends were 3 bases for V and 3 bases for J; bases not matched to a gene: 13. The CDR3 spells CSASPGGAGQANQPQHF. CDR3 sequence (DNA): TGCAGTGCTAGTCCTGGGGGCGCGGGACAGGCCAATCAGCCCCAGCATTTT.

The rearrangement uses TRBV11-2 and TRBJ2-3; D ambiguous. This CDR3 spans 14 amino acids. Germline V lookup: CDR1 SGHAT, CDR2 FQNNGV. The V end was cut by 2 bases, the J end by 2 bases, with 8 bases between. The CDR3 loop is CASSLKDSTDTQYF. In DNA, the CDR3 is TGTGCCAGCAGCTTAAAGGATTCCACAGATACGCAGTATTTT.

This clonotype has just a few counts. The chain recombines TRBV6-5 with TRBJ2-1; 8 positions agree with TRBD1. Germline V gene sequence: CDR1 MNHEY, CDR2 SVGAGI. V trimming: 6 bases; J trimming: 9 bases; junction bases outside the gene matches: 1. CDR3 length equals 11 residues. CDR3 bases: TGTGCCAGCAGACAGGGGGTTGAGCAGTTCTTC. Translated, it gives CASRQGVEQFF.

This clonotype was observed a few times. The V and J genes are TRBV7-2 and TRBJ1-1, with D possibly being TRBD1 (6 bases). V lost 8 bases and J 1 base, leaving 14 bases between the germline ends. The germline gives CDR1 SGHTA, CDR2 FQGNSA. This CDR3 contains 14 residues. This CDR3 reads CASHFGTPNTEAFF. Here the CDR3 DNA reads TGTGCCAGCCACTTTGGGACACCGAACACTGAAGCTTTCTTT.

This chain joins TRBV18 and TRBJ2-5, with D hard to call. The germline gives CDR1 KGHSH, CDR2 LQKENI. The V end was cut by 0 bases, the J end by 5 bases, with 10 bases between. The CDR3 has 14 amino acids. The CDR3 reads CASSPPSKAETQYF. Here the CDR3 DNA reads TGTGCCAGCTCACCACCCTCTAAGGCGGAGACCCAGTACTTC.

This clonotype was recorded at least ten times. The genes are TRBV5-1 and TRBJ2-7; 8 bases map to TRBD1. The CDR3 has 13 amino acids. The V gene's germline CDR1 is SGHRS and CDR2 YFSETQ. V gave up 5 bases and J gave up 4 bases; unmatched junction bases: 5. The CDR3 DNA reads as TGCGCCAGCAGTACAGGGGGAGGATACGAGCAGTACTTC. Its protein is CASSTGGGYEQYF.

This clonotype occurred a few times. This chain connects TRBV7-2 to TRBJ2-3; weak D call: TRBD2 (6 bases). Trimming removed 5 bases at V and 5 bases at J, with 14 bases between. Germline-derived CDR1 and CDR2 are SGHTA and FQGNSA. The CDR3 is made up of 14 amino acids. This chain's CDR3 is CASSRRGSVDTQYF. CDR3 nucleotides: TGTGCCAGCAGCCGACGGGGGAGCGTAGATACGCAGTATTTT.

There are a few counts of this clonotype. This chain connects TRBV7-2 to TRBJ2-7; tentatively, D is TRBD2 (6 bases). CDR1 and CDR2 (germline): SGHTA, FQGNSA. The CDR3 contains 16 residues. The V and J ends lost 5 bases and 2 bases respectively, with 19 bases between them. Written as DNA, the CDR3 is TGTGCCAGCAGCCCCCCGGCCGGGAGAGAACCCTACGAGCAGTACTTC. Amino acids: CASSPPAGREPYEQYF.

The CDR3 bases are TGTGCCAGCAGCACTCGACAGGCAACTAATGAAAAACTGTTTTTT. Protein sequence: CASSTRQATNEKLFF. The V and J genes are TRBV7-8 and TRBJ1-4; perhaps TRBD1 as D (6 bases). Germline CDR1 SGHVS, CDR2 FQNEAQ. There are 15 residues in the CDR3. V was cut by 5 bases and J by 0 bases, with 10 bases left in between.

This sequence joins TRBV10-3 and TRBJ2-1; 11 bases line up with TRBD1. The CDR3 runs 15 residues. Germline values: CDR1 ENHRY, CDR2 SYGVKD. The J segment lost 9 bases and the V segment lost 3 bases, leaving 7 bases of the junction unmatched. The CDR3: CAISEGTGGLGEQFF. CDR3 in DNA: TGTGCCATCAGTGAAGGGACAGGGGGATTGGGTGAGCAGTTCTTC.